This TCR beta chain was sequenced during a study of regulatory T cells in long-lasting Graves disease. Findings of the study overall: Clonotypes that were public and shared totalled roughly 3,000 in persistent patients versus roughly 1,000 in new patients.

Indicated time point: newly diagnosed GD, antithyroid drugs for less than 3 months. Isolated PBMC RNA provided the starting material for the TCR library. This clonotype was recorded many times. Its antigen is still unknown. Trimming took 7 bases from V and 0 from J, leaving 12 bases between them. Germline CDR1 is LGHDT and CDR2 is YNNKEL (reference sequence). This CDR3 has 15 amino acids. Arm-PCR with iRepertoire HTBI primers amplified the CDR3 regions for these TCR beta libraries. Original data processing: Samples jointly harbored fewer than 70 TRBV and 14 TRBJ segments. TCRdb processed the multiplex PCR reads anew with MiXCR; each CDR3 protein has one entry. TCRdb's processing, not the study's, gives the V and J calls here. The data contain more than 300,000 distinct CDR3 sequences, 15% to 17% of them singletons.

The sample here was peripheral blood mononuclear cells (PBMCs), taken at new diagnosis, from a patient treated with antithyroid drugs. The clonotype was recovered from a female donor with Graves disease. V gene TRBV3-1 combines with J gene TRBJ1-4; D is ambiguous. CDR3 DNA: TGTGCCAGCACCCTAAGTAGATCAACTAATGAAAAACTGTTTTTT. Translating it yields CASTLSRSTNEKLFF.